The 2 T cell receptor beta chains listed next were all sequenced from one sample in a study of patients and donors after allogeneic stem cell transplantation. MiXCR was run by TCRdb on the RT-PCR reads, yielding one entry per CDR3 protein. Altogether a few hundred thousand distinct CDR3 sequences are present, over 12% being singletons, with the ten largest covering roughly 10%. Sequencing was done on a sample of blood, either unsorted or a sorted T cell fraction (not recorded which). The receptors shown here come from a human donor who was either an allogeneic HSCT recipient or a stem cell or donor lymphocyte infusion donor (not recorded which). It is not recorded whose cells these are; they may come from a transplant donor.

This clonotype was found a few times. The chain uses TRBV29-1 and TRBJ1-1, with 8 positions matching TRBD1. V trimming: 6 bases; J trimming: 6 bases; junction bases outside the gene matches: 6. CDR1 and CDR2 (germline): SQVTM, ANQGSEA. The CDR3 length is 12 residues. The CDR3 is CSVRQGMAEAFF. CDR3 sequence (DNA): TGCAGCGTAAGACAGGGGATGGCTGAAGCTTTCTTT.

This rearrangement joins TRBV9 to TRBJ2-6; D possibly corresponds to TRBD2 (6 bases). The V gene's germline CDR1 is SGDLS and CDR2 YYNGEE. This CDR3 has 14 residues. Trimming pared 1 base from V and 6 bases from J, leaving 8 bases between. As DNA, the CDR3 is TGTGCCAGCAGCGTACCGGGACTGGCCAACGTCCTGACTTTC. Translating gives CASSVPGLANVLTF.